A single sample is the source of the 3 T cell receptor beta chains below, sequenced in a study of blood T cells in healthy people across ages. Primed by a sample-barcoded 5' primer and a J-beta primer mix, a second PCR proceeded for about 6 to 12 cycles. TCRdb itself ran the 5' RACE reads through MiXCR, one entry per CDR3 protein. Of 800,000 to 950,000 distinct CDR3 sequences listed, just under 30% are singletons. These data were also filed under a second study, of T cells of mothers and their children.

The sequenced material came from blood. All receptors derive from a woman between 35 and 50 years old in good health.

This clonotype was observed at least ten times. This sequence joins TRBV4-3 and TRBJ2-7, with 7 positions matching TRBD1. V lost 4 bases and J lost 2; bases outside the gene matches: 5. The CDR3 runs 14 residues. Germline loops: CDR1 LGHNA, CDR2 YSLEER. The CDR3: CASSPTTGTYEQYF. CDR3 nucleotides: TGCGCCAGCAGCCCAACGACAGGGACCTACGAGCAGTACTTC.

Notes on this clonotype: Possible read error: a much larger clone is one base away. The V call is TRBV29-1, the J call TRBJ2-1; D gene uncertain. This CDR3 region has 14 residues. Germline V gene data show CDR1 as SQVTM and CDR2 as ANQGSEA. CDR3: CSVRAGSEPNGQFF. The DNA for the CDR3 is TGCAGCGTTAGGGCCGGCTCTGAACCCAATGGGCAGTTCTTC.

The rearrangement joins TRBV28 to TRBJ2-7, with D possibly TRBD1 on 5 matching bases. CDR1 is MDHEN and CDR2 is SYDVKM in the germline V gene. The CDR3 extends over 16 amino acids. V gave up 3 bases and J gave up 5 bases, with 20 bases separating them. CDR3 sequence reads: CASSFPVQALSHEQYF. CDR3 bases: TGTGCCAGCAGTTTTCCGGTACAGGCTCTTTCCCACGAGCAGTACTTC.